This T cell receptor (beta chain) comes out of a study of blood T cell repertoires in COVID-19. Across the whole study: There were acute and convalescent COVID-19 samples, and they came from the United States, Italy and Spain. PBMCs, B-cell-depleted T cells, or T cells provided the cDNA or gDNA that made up the material.

Original processing methods: Amplification from reference gene primers served as the basis for estimated nucleated cell counts. Libraries were prepared by immunoSEQ multiplex PCR; TCRdb keeps only in-frame clonotypes and omits some of them. The DNA gave D and trimming, while V, J and clone size come from that table. The profile shows 110,000 or so clones, about 85% of them singletons. The CDR3 is 13 amino acids. Trimming left V 5 bases short and J 7 bases short, with 14 bases between. The germline gives CDR1 SEHNR, CDR2 FQNEAQ (reference sequence). The genes are TRBV7-9 and TRBJ2-5; tentatively, D is TRBD2 (6 bases). Input material: peripheral blood. The TCR sequence derives from a man aged 35-49 years with acute or convalescent COVID-19. CDR3 DNA sequence: TGTGCCAGCAGCGCGAAACCCGGGGGGACCCAGTACTTC. This codes for CASSAKPGGTQYF. Full variable domain (remainder filled in from reference TRBV7-9 and TRBJ2-5): DTGVSQNPRHKITKRGQNVTFRCDPISEHNRLYWYRQTLGQGPEFLTYFQNEAQLEKSRLLSDRFSAERPKGSFSTLEIQRTEQGDSAMYLCASSAKPGGTQYFGPGTRLLVL.